This T cell receptor beta chain was sequenced in a study of T cells in Graves' hyperthyroidism and ophthalmopathy. Study outcomes and limitations: Expanded thyroid clonotypes (above 0.001) were mostly also found in blood.

Diagnosis relied on clinical symptoms, serum thyroxine and TRAb, thyroid ultrasound and orbital computed tomography. This clonotype showed up many times. What it binds is not known. Amplification targeted TCR beta CDR3 regions from RNA transcripts. An initial round of RT-PCR targeting the TCR CDR3 relied on the HTBI primer set. TCRdb used MiXCR to reprocess the multiplex PCR reads, holding one entry per CDR3 protein. The repertoire consists of 750,000 to 950,000 distinct CDR3 sequences, with roughly 37% occurring once and the leading ten covering around 10%. The germline V and J ends were trimmed by 5 bases and 2 bases, with 12 bases remaining between them. Germline V lookup: CDR1 SEHNR, CDR2 FQNEAQ (reference sequence). The CDR3 runs 14 residues.

The source material was blood. The chain has TRBV7-9 and TRBJ1-1; D is perhaps TRBD1 (6 bases). The TCR sequence derives from a man younger than 30 with Graves' hyperthyroidism. CDR3 amino acids: CASSIQGPNTEAFF. The CDR3 DNA is TGTGCCAGCAGCATACAGGGTCCAAACACTGAAGCTTTCTTT.